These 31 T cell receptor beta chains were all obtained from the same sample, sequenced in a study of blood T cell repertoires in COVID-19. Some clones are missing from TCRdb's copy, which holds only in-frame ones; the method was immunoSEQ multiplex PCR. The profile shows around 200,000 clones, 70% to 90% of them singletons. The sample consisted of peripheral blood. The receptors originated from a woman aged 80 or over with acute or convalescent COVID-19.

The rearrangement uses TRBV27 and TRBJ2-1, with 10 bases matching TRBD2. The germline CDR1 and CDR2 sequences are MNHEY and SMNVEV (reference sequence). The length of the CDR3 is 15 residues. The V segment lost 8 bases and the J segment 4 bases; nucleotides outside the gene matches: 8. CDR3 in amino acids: CASGNRGLAYNEQFF. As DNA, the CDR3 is TGTGCCAGCGGGAACAGGGGACTAGCGTACAATGAGCAGTTCTTC.

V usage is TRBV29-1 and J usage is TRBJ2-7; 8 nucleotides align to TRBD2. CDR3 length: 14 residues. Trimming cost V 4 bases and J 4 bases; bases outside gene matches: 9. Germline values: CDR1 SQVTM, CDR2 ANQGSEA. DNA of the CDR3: TGCAGCGTTGCCTTCTCCGGGAGGGGGTACGAGCAGTACTTC. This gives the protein CSVAFSGRGYEQYF.

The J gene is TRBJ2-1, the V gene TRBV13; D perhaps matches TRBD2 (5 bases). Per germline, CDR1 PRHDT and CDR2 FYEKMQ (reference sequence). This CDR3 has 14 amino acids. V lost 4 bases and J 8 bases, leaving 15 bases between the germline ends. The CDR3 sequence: CASSSSSVFDEQFF. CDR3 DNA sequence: TGTGCCAGCAGCTCTAGCTCCGTCTTCGATGAGCAGTTCTTC.

CDR3 nucleotides: TGTGCCAGCAGCCCAAAGGACAGGTTTAATGAAAAACTGTTTTTT. Amino acids: CASSPKDRFNEKLFF. The rearrangement joins TRBV9 to TRBJ1-4; 7 bases fit TRBD1. In germline, CDR1 is SGDLS, CDR2 YYNGEE. The V gene end was trimmed by 4 bases and the J gene end by 4 bases; junction bases not matched to a gene: 7. CDR3 length: 15 amino acids.

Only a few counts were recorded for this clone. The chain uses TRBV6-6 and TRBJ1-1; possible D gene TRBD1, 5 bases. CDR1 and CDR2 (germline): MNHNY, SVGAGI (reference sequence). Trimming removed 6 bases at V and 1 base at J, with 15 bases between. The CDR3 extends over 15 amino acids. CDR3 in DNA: TGTGCCAGCAGCCCCTTTTGGGGGGGGAACACTGAAGCTTTCTTT. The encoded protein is CASSPFWGGNTEAFF.

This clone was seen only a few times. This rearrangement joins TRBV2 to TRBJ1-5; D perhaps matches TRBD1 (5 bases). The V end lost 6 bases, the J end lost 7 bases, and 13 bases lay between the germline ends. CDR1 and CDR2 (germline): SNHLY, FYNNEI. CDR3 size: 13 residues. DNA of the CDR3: TGTGCCAGCAGACCTGACAGCGGGCAGCCCCAGCATTTT. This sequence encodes CASRPDSGQPQHF.

CDR3 DNA sequence: TGTGCCAGCAGCAACGGGGGTTCTCAGCCCCAGCATTTT. Translation gives CASSNGGSQPQHF. The V call is TRBV12-3 or TRBV12-4, the J call TRBJ1-5, with TRBD1 as a possible D gene (5 bases). V shed 6 bases and J shed 6 bases, with 12 bases lying between them. This CDR3 has 13 amino acids.

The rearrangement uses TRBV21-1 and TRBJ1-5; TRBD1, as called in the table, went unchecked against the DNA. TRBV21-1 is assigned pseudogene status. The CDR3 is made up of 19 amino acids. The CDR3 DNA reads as TGTGCCAGCAGCAAGGGGGGGGACAGGGTGCCCGGAAGCAATCAGCCCCAGCATTTT. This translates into CASSKGGDRVPGSNQPQHF.

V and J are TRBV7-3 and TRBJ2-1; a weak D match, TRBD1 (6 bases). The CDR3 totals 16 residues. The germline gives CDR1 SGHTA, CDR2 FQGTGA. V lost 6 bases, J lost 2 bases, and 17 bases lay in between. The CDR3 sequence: CASSPRVGGTYNEQFF. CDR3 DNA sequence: TGTGCCAGCAGTCCCCGAGTAGGGGGTACCTACAATGAGCAGTTCTTC.

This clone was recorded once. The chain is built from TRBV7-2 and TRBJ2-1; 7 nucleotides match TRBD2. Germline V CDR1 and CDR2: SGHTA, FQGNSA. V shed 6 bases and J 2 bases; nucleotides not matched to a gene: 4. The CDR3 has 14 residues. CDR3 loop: CASRLATAYNEQFF. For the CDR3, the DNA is TGTGCCAGCAGACTAGCGACCGCCTACAATGAGCAGTTCTTC.

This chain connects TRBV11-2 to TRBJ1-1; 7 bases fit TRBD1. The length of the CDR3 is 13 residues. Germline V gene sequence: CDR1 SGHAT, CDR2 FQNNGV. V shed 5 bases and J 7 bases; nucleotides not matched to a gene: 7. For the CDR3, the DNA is TGTGCCAGCAGCCTCGGGACAGCCCGTGAAGCTTTCTTT. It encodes CASSLGTAREAFF.

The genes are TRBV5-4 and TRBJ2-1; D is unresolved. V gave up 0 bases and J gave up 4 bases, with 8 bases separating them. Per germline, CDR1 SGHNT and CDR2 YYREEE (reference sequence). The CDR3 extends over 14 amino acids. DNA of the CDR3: TGTGCCAGCAGCTTGGGAAATAGTTACAATGAGCAGTTCTTC. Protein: CASSLGNSYNEQFF.

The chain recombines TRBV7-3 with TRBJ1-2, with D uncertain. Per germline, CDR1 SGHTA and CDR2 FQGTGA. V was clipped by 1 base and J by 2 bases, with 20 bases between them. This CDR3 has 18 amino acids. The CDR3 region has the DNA TGTGCCAGCAGCTTAAAGCCCACGAATCCCTCCACCAACTATGGCTACACCTTC. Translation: CASSLKPTNPSTNYGYTF.

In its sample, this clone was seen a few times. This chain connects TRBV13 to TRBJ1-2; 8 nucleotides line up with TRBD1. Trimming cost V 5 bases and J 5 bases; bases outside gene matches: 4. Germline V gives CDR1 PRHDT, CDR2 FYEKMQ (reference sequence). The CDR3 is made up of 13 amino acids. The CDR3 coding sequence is TGTGCCAGCAGCCCCCAGGGGGCTTATGGCTACACCTTC. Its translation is CASSPQGAYGYTF.

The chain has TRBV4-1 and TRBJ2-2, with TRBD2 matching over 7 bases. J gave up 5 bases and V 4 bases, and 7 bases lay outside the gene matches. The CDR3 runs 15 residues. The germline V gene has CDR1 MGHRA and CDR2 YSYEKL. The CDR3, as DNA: TGCGCCAGCAGCCCGGGACTACAAGGGACCGGGGAGCTGTTTTTT. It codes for CASSPGLQGTGELFF.

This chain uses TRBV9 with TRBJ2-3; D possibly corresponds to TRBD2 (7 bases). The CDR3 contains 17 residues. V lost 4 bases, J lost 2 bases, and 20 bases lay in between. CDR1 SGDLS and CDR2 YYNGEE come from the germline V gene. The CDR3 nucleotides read TGTGCCAGCAGCCCTCAAGGGGGACTATCTTACACAGATACGCAGTATTTT. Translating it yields CASSPQGGLSYTDTQYF.

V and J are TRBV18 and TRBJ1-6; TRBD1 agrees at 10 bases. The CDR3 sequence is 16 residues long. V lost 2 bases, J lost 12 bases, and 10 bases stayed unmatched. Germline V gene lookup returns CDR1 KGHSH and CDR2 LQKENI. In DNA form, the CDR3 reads TGTGCCAGCTCACCATCAAACCGGGACAGGGGTGGACCCCTCCACTTT. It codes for CASSPSNRDRGGPLHF.

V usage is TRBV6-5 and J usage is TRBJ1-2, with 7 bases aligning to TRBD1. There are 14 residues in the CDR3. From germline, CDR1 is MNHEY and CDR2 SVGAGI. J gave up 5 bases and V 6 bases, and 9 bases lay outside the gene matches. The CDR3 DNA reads TGTGCCAGCAGCCTAATAGGGACAGCATATGGCTACACCTTC. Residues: CASSLIGTAYGYTF.

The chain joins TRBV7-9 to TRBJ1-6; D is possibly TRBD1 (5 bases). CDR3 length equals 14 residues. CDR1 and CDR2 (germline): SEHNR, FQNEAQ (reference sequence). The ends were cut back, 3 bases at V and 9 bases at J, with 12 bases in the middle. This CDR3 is CASSFRGARSPLHF. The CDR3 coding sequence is TGTGCCAGCAGCTTCCGTGGGGCGCGTTCACCCCTCCACTTT.

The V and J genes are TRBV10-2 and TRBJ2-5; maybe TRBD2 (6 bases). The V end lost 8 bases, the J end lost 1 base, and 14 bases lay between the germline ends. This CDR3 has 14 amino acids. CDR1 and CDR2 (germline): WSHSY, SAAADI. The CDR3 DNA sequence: TGCGCCAGCCGGATAGGGAGGTCCCAAGAGACCCAGTACTTC. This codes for CASRIGRSQETQYF.

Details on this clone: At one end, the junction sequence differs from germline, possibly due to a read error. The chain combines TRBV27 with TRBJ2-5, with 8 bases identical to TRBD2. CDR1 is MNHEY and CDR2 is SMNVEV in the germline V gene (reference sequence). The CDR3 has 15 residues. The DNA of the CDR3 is TGTGCCAGCAGTATATCTGGACTAGCTGCTGAGACCCAGTACTTC. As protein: CASSISGLAAETQYF.

The CDR3 protein is CASTGLVIYNEQFF. CDR3 DNA: TGTGCCAGCACGGGACTAGTAATCTACAATGAGCAGTTCTTC. The chain employs TRBV2 and TRBJ2-1; TRBD2 matches 8 bases. The CDR3 consists of 14 residues. With 7 bases clipped from V and 3 bases from J, the junction kept 5 bases outside the gene matches. Germline CDR1 SNHLY, CDR2 FYNNEI.

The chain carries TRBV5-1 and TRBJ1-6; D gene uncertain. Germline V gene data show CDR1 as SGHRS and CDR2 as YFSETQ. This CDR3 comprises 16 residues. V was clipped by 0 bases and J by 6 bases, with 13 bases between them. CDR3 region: CASSLGPTNFNSPLHF. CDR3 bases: TGCGCCAGCAGCTTGGGCCCGACTAACTTTAATTCACCCCTCCACTTT.

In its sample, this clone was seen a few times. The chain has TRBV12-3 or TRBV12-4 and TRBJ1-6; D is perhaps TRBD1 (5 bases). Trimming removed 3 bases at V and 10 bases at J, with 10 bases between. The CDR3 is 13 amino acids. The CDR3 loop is CASSLFQGSPLHF. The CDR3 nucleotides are TGTGCCAGCAGTTTGTTTCAGGGCTCACCCCTCCACTTT.

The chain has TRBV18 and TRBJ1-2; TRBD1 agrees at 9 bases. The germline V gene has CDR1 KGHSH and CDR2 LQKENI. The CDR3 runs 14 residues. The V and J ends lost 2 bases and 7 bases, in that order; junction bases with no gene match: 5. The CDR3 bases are TGTGCCAGCTCACCAGAGGGACAGGGAAGTGGCTACACCTTC. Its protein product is CASSPEGQGSGYTF.

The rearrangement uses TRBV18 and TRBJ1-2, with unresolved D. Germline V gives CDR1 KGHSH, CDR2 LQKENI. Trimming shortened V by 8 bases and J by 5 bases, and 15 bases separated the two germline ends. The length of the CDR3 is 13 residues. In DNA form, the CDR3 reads TGTGCCAGCCGGTTAGGCGACATGTATGGCTACACCTTC. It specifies CASRLGDMYGYTF.

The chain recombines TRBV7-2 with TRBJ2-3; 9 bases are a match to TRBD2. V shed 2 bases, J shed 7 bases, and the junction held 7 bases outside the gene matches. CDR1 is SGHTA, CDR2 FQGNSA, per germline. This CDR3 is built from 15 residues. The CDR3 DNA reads TGTGCCAGCAGCTTAAATAGCGGGAGCTACTATACGCAGTATTTT. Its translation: CASSLNSGSYYTQYF.

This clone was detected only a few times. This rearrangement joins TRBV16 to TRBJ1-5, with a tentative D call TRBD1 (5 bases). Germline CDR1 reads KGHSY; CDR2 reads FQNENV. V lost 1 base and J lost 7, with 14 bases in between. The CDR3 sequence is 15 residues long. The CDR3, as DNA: TGTGCCAGCAGCCAATTAATAAGGGGTCGCCAGCCCCAGCATTTT. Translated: CASSQLIRGRQPQHF.

CDR3 residues: CASSSSIGTATPYGYTF. The CDR3 DNA follows: TGTGCCAGCTCATCATCGATAGGGACAGCTACTCCCTATGGCTACACCTTC. The rearrangement uses TRBV18 and TRBJ1-2; the match to TRBD1 covers 7 bases. The CDR3 sequence is 17 residues long. V gave up 5 bases and J gave up 4 bases; unmatched junction bases: 16. The germline CDR1 and CDR2 sequences are KGHSH and LQKENI.

The CDR3: CSASRQGAVGWDQETQYF. The CDR3 nucleotides read TGCAGTGCTAGTAGACAGGGGGCCGTAGGGTGGGATCAAGAGACCCAGTACTTC. This sequence joins TRBV20-1 and TRBJ2-5, with TRBD1 matching over 10 bases. CDR3 size: 18 residues. V lost 3 bases to trimming and J lost 2 bases; unmatched junction nucleotides: 15. Germline V gives CDR1 DFQATT, CDR2 SNEGSKA (reference sequence).

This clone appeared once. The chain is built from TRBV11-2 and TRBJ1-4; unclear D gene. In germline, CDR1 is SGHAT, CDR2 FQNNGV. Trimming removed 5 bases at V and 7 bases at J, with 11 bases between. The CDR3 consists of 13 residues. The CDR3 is CASSNSGSEKLFF. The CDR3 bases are TGTGCCAGCAGCAATTCCGGGAGTGAAAAACTGTTTTTT.